This T cell receptor (beta chain) came from a study of regulatory T cells in long-lasting Graves disease. Study-level findings and limits: Graves' patients with persistent disease showed TCR diversity lower than patients newly diagnosed. Public clonotype sharing was higher in persistent than newly diagnosed patients.

Time point reported: newly diagnosed GD, antithyroid drugs for less than 3 months. The TCR library used RNA extracted from PBMCs. Into tubes containing EDTA, approximately 9 milliliters of peripheral blood were drawn. This CDR3 spans 15 amino acids. The V end lost 1 base, the J end lost 4 bases, and 13 bases lay between the germline ends. The germline CDR1 and CDR2 sequences are LGHNA and YNFKEQ. This clonotype was seen more than once but under ten times. The antigen remains unidentified. TCR beta libraries were built with iRepertoire HTBI primers and Arm-PCR of CDR3 regions. Per the original methods: Segment identification across samples yielded about 60 TRBV and approximately 15 TRBJ segments. From the multiplex PCR reads, TCRdb called clonotypes with MiXCR, one entry per CDR3 protein. The V and J calls were not made by the authors but by TCRdb's processing. The profile covers under 250,000 distinct CDR3 sequences, with over 20% appearing a single time and approximately 13% taken by the ten largest.

Specimen: peripheral blood mononuclear cells (PBMCs), collected at new diagnosis, from a patient treated with antithyroid drugs. The rearrangement joins TRBV4-2 to TRBJ1-2; perhaps TRBD1 as D (5 bases). This sequence originates from a female donor with Graves disease. This chain's CDR3 is CASSQGPAGSYGYTF. The CDR3 DNA sequence: TGTGCCAGCAGCCAAGGACCTGCAGGGAGCTATGGCTACACCTTC.